These 22 T cell receptor beta chains share one sample of origin, sequenced in a study of shared clonotypes between healthy human individuals. The data were produced by immunoSEQ multiplex PCR, yet TCRdb's version contains in-frame clones alone and is incomplete. The sample consists of a few million clones, 85% to 95% of them appearing once. Sequenced input: naive CD4+ T cells sorted from blood. Subset: CD45RA+ positively selected. Every receptor here comes from a man aged 18 to 30 in good health.

The chain employs TRBV10-3 and TRBJ1-1, with 7 bases identical to TRBD1. V lost 8 bases to trimming and J lost 4 bases; unmatched junction nucleotides: 10. The CDR3 consists of 14 residues. CDR1 is ENHRY, CDR2 SYGVKD, per germline. DNA of the CDR3: TGTGCCATCGAAAGGGGGCAGGGGGGCACTGAAGCTTTCTTT. Protein: CAIERGQGGTEAFF.

The chain carries TRBV15 and TRBJ2-1; D gene ambiguous. Trimming pared 0 bases from V and 8 bases from J, leaving 11 bases between. Germline CDR1 reads LNHNV; CDR2 reads YYDKDF (reference sequence). The CDR3 covers 14 residues. The CDR3 protein is CATSRDMGNYEQFF. In DNA form, the CDR3 reads TGTGCCACCAGCAGAGATATGGGGAACTATGAGCAGTTCTTC.

V and J are TRBV15 and TRBJ2-1; tentative D call: TRBD2 (6 bases). The CDR3 runs to 16 residues. Germline V lookup: CDR1 LNHNV, CDR2 YYDKDF (reference sequence). V lost 1 base, J lost 0 bases, and 10 bases lay in between. CDR3 sequence reads: CATSRAAGSSYNEQFF. Here the CDR3 DNA reads TGTGCCACCAGCAGAGCCGCGGGATCCTCCTACAATGAGCAGTTCTTC.

This clone has a single count. The genes are TRBV30 and TRBJ2-5; the match to TRBD2 covers 7 bases. CDR1 is GTSNPN and CDR2 is SVGIG in the germline V gene (reference sequence). This CDR3 region has 14 residues. After removal of 3 bases from V and 3 bases from J, the junction contained 7 bases not matched to a gene. CDR3 in amino acids: CAWSPGAGKETQYF. The CDR3 DNA is TGTGCCTGGAGCCCCGGAGCGGGGAAAGAGACCCAGTACTTC.

This chain connects TRBV19 to TRBJ1-2; D unclear. With 6 bases removed from V and 1 base from J, the gap between germline ends came to 9 bases. There are 13 residues in the CDR3. The germline V gene encodes CDR1 LNHDA and CDR2 SQIVND (reference sequence). The CDR3 nucleotides are TGTGCCAGTAGCCCAGGAATTAACTATGGCTACACCTTC. It yields the protein CASSPGINYGYTF.

The V call is TRBV29-1, the J call TRBJ2-7; the match to TRBD1 covers 9 bases. In germline, CDR1 is SQVTM, CDR2 ANQGSEA. This CDR3 comprises 13 residues. J lost 7 bases, V lost 4 bases, and 8 bases had no gene match. The CDR3 sequence is CSVGTGEGREQYF. The DNA for the CDR3 is TGCAGCGTTGGGACAGGGGAAGGGAGGGAGCAGTACTTC.

This chain connects TRBV14 to TRBJ1-5; D not resolved. V shed 4 bases and J shed 0 bases, with 10 bases lying between them. Looked up from germline, CDR1 is SGHDN and CDR2 is FVKESK. The CDR3 totals 15 residues. This chain's CDR3 is CASSRPAYSNQPQHF. The CDR3 DNA reads TGTGCCAGCAGCCGTCCAGCGTATAGCAATCAGCCCCAGCATTTT.

The CDR3 bases are TGTGCCAGCAGGGCAGCCGGGTCGGGTGGCTACACCTTC. Its translation: CASRAAGSGGYTF. This sequence joins TRBV2 and TRBJ1-2, with D unclear. Germline CDR1 SNHLY, CDR2 FYNNEI. This CDR3 has 13 residues. V was shortened by 6 bases and J by 7 bases, with 15 bases between the two germline ends.

This clone was counted once. This chain connects TRBV4-1 to TRBJ2-5; 11 bases agree with TRBD2. V gave up 0 bases and J gave up 2 bases; unmatched junction bases: 8. The V gene's germline CDR1 is MGHRA and CDR2 YSYEKL. CDR3 length: 18 residues. This CDR3 reads CASSQESLVAGGQETQYF. CDR3 DNA: TGCGCCAGCAGCCAAGAAAGTCTTGTAGCGGGGGGGCAAGAGACCCAGTACTTC.

As concerns this clone: Other nucleotide sequences from this sample produce the same CDR3. This rearrangement joins TRBV18 to TRBJ2-7; 8 bases agree with TRBD1. The trim removed 6 bases at V and 2 bases at J, leaving 6 bases unmatched. Germline assignment: CDR1 KGHSH and CDR2 LQKENI. The CDR3 length is 14 residues. CDR3 nucleotide sequence: TGTGCCAGCTCTCCTGGACAGGGCCCCTACGAGCAGTACTTC. As protein: CASSPGQGPYEQYF. The full variable domain, completed using reference TRBV18 and TRBJ2-7, is NAGVMQNPRHLVRRRGQEARLRCSPMKGHSHVYWYRQLPEEGLKFMVYLQKENIIDESGMPKERFSAEFPKEGPSILRIQQVVRGDSAAYFCASSPGQGPYEQYFGPGTRLTVT.

In this sample, this clone turned up a few times. The V gene is TRBV7-9, the J gene TRBJ1-6; 8 bases agree with TRBD1. The CDR3 has 16 amino acids. Germline CDR1 reads SEHNR; CDR2 reads FQNEAQ (reference sequence). V dropped 2 bases and J dropped 6; count of bases not matched to a gene: 6. The CDR3 sequence: CASSLPTGTGNSPLHF. CDR3 nucleotides: TGTGCCAGCAGCTTACCCACCGGGACAGGTAATTCACCCCTCCACTTT.

The J gene is TRBJ2-6, the V gene TRBV18; D may be TRBD1 (5 bases). The CDR3 consists of 19 residues. With 0 bases removed from V and 4 bases from J, the gap between germline ends came to 19 bases. CDR1 and CDR2 (germline): KGHSH, LQKENI. Here the CDR3 reads CASSPPPGREGLGANVLTF. The CDR3 DNA is TGTGCCAGCTCACCACCGCCGGGCAGGGAAGGGCTCGGGGCCAACGTCCTGACTTTC.

This rearrangement joins TRBV19 to TRBJ1-1; D call uncertain. V dropped 1 base and J dropped 1 base, with 7 bases sitting between them. Germline-derived CDR1 and CDR2 are LNHDA and SQIVND (reference sequence). This CDR3 has 14 residues. This CDR3 is CASSIARPNTEAFF. In DNA form, the CDR3 reads TGTGCCAGTAGTATAGCCAGGCCGAACACTGAAGCTTTCTTT.

The V gene is TRBV7-9, the J gene TRBJ1-4, with D unresolved. V shed 5 bases and J shed 5 bases, with 21 bases lying between them. CDR1 is SEHNR, CDR2 FQNEAQ, per germline (reference sequence). CDR3 length equals 17 residues. CDR3 in amino acids: CASSKPPAADLNEKLFF. DNA of the CDR3: TGTGCCAGCAGCAAGCCCCCGGCGGCAGATTTAAATGAAAAACTGTTTTTT. The full variable domain, with the rest looked up from reference TRBV7-9 and TRBJ1-4, is DTGVSQNPRHKITKRGQNVTFRCDPISEHNRLYWYRQTLGQGPEFLTYFQNEAQLEKSRLLSDRFSAERPKGSFSTLEIQRTEQGDSAMYLCASSKPPAADLNEKLFFGSGTQLSVL.

The V gene is TRBV30, the J gene TRBJ2-5; maybe TRBD2 (6 bases). CDR3 length equals 12 residues. Germline CDR1 is GTSNPN and CDR2 is SVGIG (reference sequence). Trimming pared 2 bases from V and 6 bases from J, leaving 10 bases between. The CDR3 nucleotides are TGTGCCTGGAGTTTGGGGGGAAAGACCCAGTACTTC. It encodes CAWSLGGKTQYF.

This chain connects TRBV29-1 to TRBJ2-3, with a possible D match to TRBD1 (7 bases). Deletions cut 6 bases from V and 6 bases from J, with 19 bases between. CDR3 length equals 14 residues. Germline V lookup: CDR1 SQVTM, CDR2 ANQGSEA. The CDR3 DNA follows: TGCAGCGTCTGCGACAGGGACTGCCTGGATACGCAGTATTTT. Its protein product is CSVCDRDCLDTQYF.

As to this clone: Given a much more abundant clone one base away, this may be a read error. This chain joins TRBV9 and TRBJ1-5; the D is unclear. The CDR3 runs to 13 residues. Germline CDR1 SGDLS, CDR2 YYNGEE. The germline V and J ends were trimmed by 0 bases and 1 base, with 2 bases remaining between them. The CDR3 is CASSVVSNQPQHF. CDR3 coding DNA: TGTGCCAGCAGCGTAGTCAGCAATCAGCCCCAGCATTTT.

The V gene is TRBV27, the J gene TRBJ2-2; 7 nucleotides match TRBD1. Germline V CDR1 and CDR2: MNHEY, SMNVEV (reference sequence). The CDR3 is made up of 13 amino acids. Unmatched junction bases numbered 5, after V lost 6 bases and J lost 7 bases. The CDR3 nucleotides read TGTGCCAGCAGCAGAGGGGGCATCGGGGAGCTGTTTTTT. Translation: CASSRGGIGELFF.

This clone was counted a few times. Other DNA sequences from this sample encode an identical CDR3 as well. This rearrangement joins TRBV18 to TRBJ1-5; maybe TRBD1 (6 bases). V lost 3 bases, J lost 5 bases, and 11 bases lay in between. CDR1 and CDR2 (germline): KGHSH, LQKENI. The length of the CDR3 is 14 residues. The CDR3 nucleotides are TGTGCCAGCTCACCGGGGGGCGGGGATCAGCCCCAGCATTTT. Its protein is CASSPGGGDQPQHF.

The J gene is TRBJ1-1, the V gene TRBV5-5, with 7 positions matching TRBD1. There are 15 residues in the CDR3. The V gene's germline CDR1 is SGHKS and CDR2 YYEKEE (reference sequence). With V trimmed by 4 bases and J by 1 base, 7 bases remained unmatched. DNA for the CDR3: TGTGCCAGCAGCCGGGCGGGGACAGCGAACACTGAAGCTTTCTTT. Translating it yields CASSRAGTANTEAFF.

This clone showed up just once. The gene calls are TRBV5-1 and TRBJ2-5; 7 bases agree with TRBD2. V shed 0 bases and J 5 bases; nucleotides not matched to a gene: 13. From germline, CDR1 is SGHRS and CDR2 YFSETQ. The CDR3 loop spans 17 amino acids. The CDR3 spells CASSLAAGRGNAETQYF. As DNA, the CDR3 is TGCGCCAGCAGCTTGGCCGCGGGGCGGGGGAACGCGGAGACCCAGTACTTC.

The rearrangement links TRBV2 to TRBJ1-3; 7 bases match TRBD1. The length of the CDR3 is 16 residues. Germline assignment: CDR1 SNHLY and CDR2 FYNNEI. V trimming: 6 bases; J trimming: 0 bases; junction bases outside the gene matches: 8. CDR3 coding DNA: TGTGCCAGCAGCGTGGGACAGCAAAGCTCTGGAAACACCATATATTTT. Translation gives CASSVGQQSSGNTIYF.